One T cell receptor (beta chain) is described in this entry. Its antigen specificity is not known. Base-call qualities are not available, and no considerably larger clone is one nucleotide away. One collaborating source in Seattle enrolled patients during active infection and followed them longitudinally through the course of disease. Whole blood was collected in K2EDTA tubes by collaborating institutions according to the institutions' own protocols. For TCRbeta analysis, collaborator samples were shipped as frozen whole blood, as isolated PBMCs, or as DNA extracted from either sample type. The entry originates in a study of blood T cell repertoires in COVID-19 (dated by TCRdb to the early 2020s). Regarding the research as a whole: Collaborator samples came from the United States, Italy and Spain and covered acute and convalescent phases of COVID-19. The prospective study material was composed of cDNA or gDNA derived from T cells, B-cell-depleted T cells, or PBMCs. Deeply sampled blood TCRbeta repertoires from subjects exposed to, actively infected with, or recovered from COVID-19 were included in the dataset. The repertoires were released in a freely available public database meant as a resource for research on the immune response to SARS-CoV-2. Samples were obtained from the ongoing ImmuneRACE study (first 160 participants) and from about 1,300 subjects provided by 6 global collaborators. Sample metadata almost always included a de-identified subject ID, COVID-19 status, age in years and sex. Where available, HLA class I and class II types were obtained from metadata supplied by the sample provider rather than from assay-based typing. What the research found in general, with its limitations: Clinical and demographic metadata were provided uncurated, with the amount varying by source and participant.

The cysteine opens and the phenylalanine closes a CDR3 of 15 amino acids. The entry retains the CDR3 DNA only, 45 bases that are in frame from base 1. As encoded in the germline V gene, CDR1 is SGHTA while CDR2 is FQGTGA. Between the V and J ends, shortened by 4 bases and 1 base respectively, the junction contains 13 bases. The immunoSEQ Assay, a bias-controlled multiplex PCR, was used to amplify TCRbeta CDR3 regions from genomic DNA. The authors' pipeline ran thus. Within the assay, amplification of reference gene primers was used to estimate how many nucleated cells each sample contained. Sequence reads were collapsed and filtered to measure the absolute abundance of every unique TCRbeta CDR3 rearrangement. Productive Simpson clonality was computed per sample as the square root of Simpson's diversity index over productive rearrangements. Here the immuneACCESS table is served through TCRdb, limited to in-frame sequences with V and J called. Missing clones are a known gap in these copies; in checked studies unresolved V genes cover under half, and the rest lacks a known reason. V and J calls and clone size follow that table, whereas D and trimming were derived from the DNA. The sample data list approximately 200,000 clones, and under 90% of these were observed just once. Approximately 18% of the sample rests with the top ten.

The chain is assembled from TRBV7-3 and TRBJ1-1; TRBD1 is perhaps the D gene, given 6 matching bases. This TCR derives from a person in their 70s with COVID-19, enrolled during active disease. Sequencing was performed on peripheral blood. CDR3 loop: CASSYPGHKNTEAFF. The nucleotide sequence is TGTGCCAGCAGCTACCCGGGACACAAGAACACTGAAGCTTTCTTT.